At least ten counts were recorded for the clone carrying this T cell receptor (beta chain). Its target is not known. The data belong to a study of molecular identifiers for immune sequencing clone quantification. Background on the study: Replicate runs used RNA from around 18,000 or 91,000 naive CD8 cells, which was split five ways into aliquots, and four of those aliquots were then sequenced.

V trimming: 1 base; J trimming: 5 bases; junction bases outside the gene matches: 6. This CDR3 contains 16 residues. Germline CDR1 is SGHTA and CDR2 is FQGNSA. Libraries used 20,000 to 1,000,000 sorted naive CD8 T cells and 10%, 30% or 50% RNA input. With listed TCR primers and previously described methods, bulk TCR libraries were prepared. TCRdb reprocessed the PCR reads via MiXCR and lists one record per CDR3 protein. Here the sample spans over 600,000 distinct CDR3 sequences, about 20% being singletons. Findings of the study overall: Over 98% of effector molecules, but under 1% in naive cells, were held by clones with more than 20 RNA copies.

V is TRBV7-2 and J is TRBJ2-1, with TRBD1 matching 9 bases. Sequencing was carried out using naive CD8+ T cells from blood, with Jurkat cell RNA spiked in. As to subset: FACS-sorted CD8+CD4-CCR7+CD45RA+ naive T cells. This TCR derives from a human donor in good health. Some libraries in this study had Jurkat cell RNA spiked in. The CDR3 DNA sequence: TGTGCCAGCAGCTTAGTTCGGACAGGGGCCGACAATGAGCAGTTCTTC. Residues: CASSLVRTGADNEQFF.